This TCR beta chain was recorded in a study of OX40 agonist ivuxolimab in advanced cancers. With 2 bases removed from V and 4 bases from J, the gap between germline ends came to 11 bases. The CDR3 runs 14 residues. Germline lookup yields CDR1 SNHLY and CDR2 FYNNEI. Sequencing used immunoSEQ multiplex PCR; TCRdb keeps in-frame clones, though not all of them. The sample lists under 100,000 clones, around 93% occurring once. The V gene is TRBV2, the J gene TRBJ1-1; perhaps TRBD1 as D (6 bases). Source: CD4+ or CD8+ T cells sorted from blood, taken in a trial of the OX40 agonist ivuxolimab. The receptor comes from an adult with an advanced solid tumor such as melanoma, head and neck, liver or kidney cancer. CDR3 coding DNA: TGTGCCAGCAGTGAAAAGGGGGGGGGCACTGAAGCTTTCTTT. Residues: CASSEKGGGTEAFF.